This passage covers 4 T cell receptor beta chains from one sample sequenced in a study of beta chain features in type 1 diabetes (dated by TCRdb to the late 2010s). Receptors were amplified or captured by the immunoSEQ multiplex PCR assay. All of the isolated RNA was reverse transcribed with the High Capacity cDNA Reverse Transcription Kit, so expressed TCRB transcripts were sequenced. The source is immuneACCESS, and TCRdb retained only in-frame sequences with V and J called. Part of the clones is not carried over; for the studies checked, unresolved V genes explain less than half of this, and the remainder is unexplained. This sample holds roughly 60,000 clones; approximately 62% were observed only once. The ten top clones hold 2.2% of the sample. The sequencing sample was made of Tregs from blood. This sample's cell subset or site label indicates: regulatory CD4+ T cells. The source of these receptors is a woman between 18 and 29 years old in good health.

The chain links TRBV4-3 to TRBJ1-1, with D perhaps matching TRBD1 (6 bases). Trimming left V 0 bases short and J 0 bases short, with 11 bases between. Germline CDR1 reads LGHNA; CDR2 reads YSLEER. This CDR3 contains 16 residues. Written as DNA, the CDR3 is TGCGCCAGCAGCCAAGATCCCGGACAGATGAACACTGAAGCTTTCTTT. Its protein is CASSQDPGQMNTEAFF.

The chain combines TRBV7-8 with TRBJ1-4; the D gene is possibly TRBD1 (5 bases). V was cut by 5 bases and J by 5 bases, with 9 bases left in between. The CDR3 has 13 amino acids. Germline V CDR1 and CDR2: SGHVS, FQNEAQ. As DNA, the CDR3 is TGTGCCAGCAGCACCAGGGTAAATGAAAAACTGTTTTTT. Protein sequence: CASSTRVNEKLFF.

The chain has TRBV9 and TRBJ1-1, with TRBD1 matching 7 bases. The V and J ends lost 3 bases and 0 bases, in that order; junction bases with no gene match: 2. Germline-derived CDR1 and CDR2 are SGDLS and YYNGEE. There are 14 residues in the CDR3. The CDR3 is CASSEGQLNTEAFF. The CDR3 bases are TGTGCCAGCAGCGAGGGACAGCTGAACACTGAAGCTTTCTTT.

The V gene is TRBV6-1, the J gene TRBJ2-5; unclear D gene. The DNA end is more similar to TRBJ2-7, so the J call may be wrong. Germline values: CDR1 MNHNS, CDR2 SASEGT. The length of the CDR3 is 15 residues. CDR3 residues: CASSEGITVLYEQYF. CDR3 bases: TGTGCCAGCAGTGAAGGAATAACGGTTTTGTACGAGCAGTACTTC.